Presented here are 25 T cell receptor beta chains from one specimen sequenced in a study of cytomegalovirus exposure and HLA in healthy donors. Primers for the PCR totalled 60 Vbeta and 13 Jbeta. Profiled with immunoSEQ multiplex PCR; TCRdb holds only in-frame clones, not every one. The table has roughly 130,000 clones, about 70% seen once; the top ten hold approximately 2.1%. The sequenced material came from PBMCs. The receptors shown here come from a middle-aged woman in good health and CMV-seropositive.

CDR3 residues: CASSPPTSGRVEQYF. The CDR3 nucleotides read TGTGCCAGCTCACCACCGACCAGCGGGAGAGTCGAGCAGTACTTC. The chain employs TRBV18 and TRBJ2-7; TRBD2 matches 8 bases. Germline assignment: CDR1 KGHSH and CDR2 LQKENI. Trimming removed 0 bases from V and 6 bases from J; junction bases left unmatched: 7. This CDR3 is built from 15 residues.

This clone showed up just a few times. The chain links TRBV18 to TRBJ1-5, with 8 bases that match TRBD1. The germline V gene encodes CDR1 KGHSH and CDR2 LQKENI. The CDR3 is made up of 20 amino acids. The V and J ends lost 6 bases and 1 base, in that order; junction bases with no gene match: 20. The CDR3 loop is CASSPYRLTGGSGSNQPQHF. The CDR3 DNA reads as TGTGCCAGCTCCCCGTACAGGTTAACAGGGGGTTCTGGGAGCAATCAGCCCCAGCATTTT.

The V gene is TRBV5-5, the J gene TRBJ2-6; 8 bases agree with TRBD1. The V segment lost 0 bases and the J segment 0 bases; nucleotides outside the gene matches: 5. The germline V gene has CDR1 SGHKS and CDR2 YYEKEE (reference sequence). CDR3 size: 18 residues. DNA of the CDR3: TGTGCCAGCAGCTTGGACAGGGGGATCACCTCTGGGGCCAACGTCCTGACTTTC. Translating it yields CASSLDRGITSGANVLTF.

The chain carries TRBV18 and TRBJ2-7, with 8 bases fitting TRBD1. V trimming: 3 bases; J trimming: 5 bases; junction bases outside the gene matches: 3. The V gene's germline CDR1 is KGHSH and CDR2 LQKENI. CDR3 size: 13 residues. The CDR3 here is CASSPTGVDEQYF. The CDR3 DNA reads as TGTGCCAGCTCACCGACAGGGGTGGACGAGCAGTACTTC. Combining the CDR3 with reference TRBV18 and TRBJ2-7 gives the whole variable domain NAGVMQNPRHLVRRRGQEARLRCSPMKGHSHVYWYRQLPEEGLKFMVYLQKENIIDESGMPKERFSAEFPKEGPSILRIQQVVRGDSAAYFCASSPTGVDEQYFGPGTRLTVT.

The chain recombines TRBV5-8 with TRBJ1-1; 10 bases match TRBD1. The J segment lost 7 bases and the V segment lost 0 bases, leaving 3 bases of the junction unmatched. Per the germline V gene, CDR1 is SGHTS and CDR2 is YDEGEE. CDR3 size: 14 residues. CDR3 loop: CASSLVRTGGEAFF. In nucleotides, the CDR3 is TGTGCCAGCAGCTTGGTTCGGACAGGGGGTGAAGCTTTCTTT. The whole variable domain, remainder taken from reference TRBV5-8 and TRBJ1-1, is EAGVTQSPTHLIKTRGQQATLRCSPISGHTSVYWYQQALGLGLQFLLWYDEGEERNRGNFPPRFSGRQFPNYSSELNVNALELEDSALYLCASSLVRTGGEAFFGQGTRLTVV.

This clone was recorded a few times. The chain uses TRBV6-1 and TRBJ1-1, with TRBD1 matching over 7 bases. V trimming: 6 bases; J trimming: 4 bases; junction bases outside the gene matches: 5. CDR3 size: 13 residues. From germline, CDR1 is MNHNS and CDR2 SASEGT. The CDR3 DNA reads as TGTGCCAGCAGGGACAGGTGGGGCACTGAAGCTTTCTTT. Protein sequence: CASRDRWGTEAFF.

The chain couples TRBV7-2 to TRBJ1-1; D may be TRBD1 (6 bases). Germline CDR1 and CDR2: SGHTA and FQGNSA. The CDR3 totals 14 residues. Trimming removed 3 bases from V and 4 bases from J, with 12 bases in between. The CDR3 coding sequence is TGTGCCAGCAGCTTCACAGGGCTGAGCACTGAAGCTTTCTTT. Translation gives CASSFTGLSTEAFF.

This clone was seen more than once but under ten times. This rearrangement joins TRBV4-3 to TRBJ2-7; D perhaps matches TRBD2 (5 bases). The CDR3 runs 13 residues. Germline-derived CDR1 and CDR2 are LGHNA and YSLEER. V was clipped by 1 base and J by 9 bases, with 13 bases between them. CDR3 in DNA: TGCGCCAGCAGCCAAGTCCGGGAAGCCATGCAGTACTTC. As protein: CASSQVREAMQYF.

The chain recombines TRBV5-8 with TRBJ2-3; 7 nucleotides match TRBD1. Trimming removed 4 bases from V and 0 bases from J; junction bases left unmatched: 5. Germline lookup yields CDR1 SGHTS and CDR2 YDEGEE. The CDR3 sequence is 15 residues long. For the CDR3, the DNA is TGTGCCAGCAGCCCCGGGACAGCTAGCACAGATACGCAGTATTTT. It codes for CASSPGTASTDTQYF. Combining the CDR3 with reference TRBV5-8 and TRBJ2-3 gives the whole variable domain EAGVTQSPTHLIKTRGQQATLRCSPISGHTSVYWYQQALGLGLQFLLWYDEGEERNRGNFPPRFSGRQFPNYSSELNVNALELEDSALYLCASSPGTASTDTQYFGPGTRLTVL.

The chain carries TRBV7-2 and TRBJ2-2, with TRBD1 matching over 8 bases. CDR3 length equals 16 residues. Germline assignment: CDR1 SGHTA and CDR2 FQGNSA. The trim removed 5 bases at V and 1 base at J, leaving 6 bases unmatched. The CDR3 sequence: CASSTRTGMNTGELFF. The CDR3, as DNA: TGTGCCAGCAGCACCCGGACAGGGATGAACACCGGGGAGCTGTTTTTT.

The rearrangement uses TRBV28 and TRBJ1-3, with 8 positions matching TRBD1. This CDR3 spans 14 amino acids. Germline V gives CDR1 MDHEN, CDR2 SYDVKM. The J segment lost 4 bases and the V segment lost 6 bases, leaving 5 bases of the junction unmatched. The CDR3 DNA sequence: TGTGCCAGCAGGCCGGACAGGGTCGGAAACACCATATATTTT. Protein sequence: CASRPDRVGNTIYF.

This chain joins TRBV9 and TRBJ2-5; D remains ambiguous. From germline, CDR1 is SGDLS and CDR2 YYNGEE. The germline V and J ends were trimmed by 0 bases and 3 bases, with 9 bases remaining between them. The length of the CDR3 is 14 residues. CDR3 amino acids: CASSVDGGKETQYF. CDR3 nucleotides: TGTGCCAGCAGCGTAGATGGCGGAAAAGAGACCCAGTACTTC.

This clone was recorded a few times. The chain uses TRBV9 and TRBJ2-3; perhaps TRBD2 as D (6 bases). This CDR3 comprises 15 residues. Per germline, CDR1 SGDLS and CDR2 YYNGEE. The V end lost 3 bases, the J end lost 3 bases, and 14 bases lay between the germline ends. As DNA, the CDR3 is TGTGCCAGCAGCGCCGACGGGGGTGGGACAGATACGCAGTATTTT. Its protein is CASSADGGGTDTQYF.

This clone was recorded a few times. The rearrangement links TRBV7-9 to TRBJ2-7; 9 nucleotides match TRBD1. J gave up 0 bases and V 4 bases, and 4 bases lay outside the gene matches. The CDR3 has 15 residues. The germline CDR1 and CDR2 sequences are SEHNR and FQNEAQ (reference sequence). The CDR3 DNA is TGTGCCAGCAGCTGGAAGGGACAGGGCTCCTACGAGCAGTACTTC. Translation gives CASSWKGQGSYEQYF.

The J gene is TRBJ2-7, the V gene TRBV28; 13 bases are shared with TRBD2. The CDR3 covers 17 residues. With V trimmed by 0 bases and J by 2 bases, 4 bases remained unmatched. CDR1 is MDHEN, CDR2 SYDVKM, per germline. The CDR3 here is CASSLWGLAGSTYEQYF. DNA for the CDR3: TGTGCCAGCAGTTTATGGGGACTAGCGGGAAGCACCTACGAGCAGTACTTC.

The V call is TRBV10-3, the J call TRBJ1-3; TRBD1 aligns across 7 bases. This CDR3 has 14 amino acids. Trimming cost V 4 bases and J 2 bases; bases outside gene matches: 2. Germline V gene data show CDR1 as ENHRY and CDR2 as SYGVKD. The CDR3 region is CAISAQGTGNTIYF. In nucleotides, the CDR3 is TGTGCCATCAGTGCACAGGGGACTGGAAACACCATATATTTT.

The CDR3 loop reads CASCYPAGTGRVNEQFF. CDR3 in DNA: TGCGCCAGCTGCTACCCCGCCGGGACAGGGAGGGTCAATGAGCAGTTCTTC. The V call is TRBV23-1, the J call TRBJ2-1; 9 bases match TRBD1. Being an ORF, TRBV23-1 has a function that is uncertain. V shed 8 bases, J shed 6 bases, and the junction held 17 bases outside the gene matches. This CDR3 is 17 amino acids long.

This clone was seen just once. The rearrangement links TRBV19 to TRBJ2-5; D is possibly TRBD1 (6 bases). Matching the DNA end better, TRBJ2-7 makes the J call doubtful. This CDR3 has 15 amino acids. CDR1 is LNHDA, CDR2 SQIVND, per germline (reference sequence). The CDR3 spells CASSISAQGIYEQYF. The DNA of the CDR3 is TGTGCCAGTAGTATATCCGCCCAGGGGATCTACGAGCAGTACTTC.

The genes are TRBV7-2 and TRBJ1-1; possibly TRBD1 for D (6 bases). CDR3 length equals 15 residues. Trimming shortened V by 4 bases and J by 5 bases, and 17 bases separated the two germline ends. CDR1 and CDR2 from the germline V gene are SGHTA and FQGNSA. For the CDR3, the DNA is TGTGCCAGCAGCTCCCTCAGGGGTAGCGTAACTGAAGCTTTCTTT. This sequence encodes CASSSLRGSVTEAFF.

The rearrangement links TRBV2 to TRBJ1-1; D ambiguous. The V gene's germline CDR1 is SNHLY and CDR2 FYNNEI. This CDR3 has 14 residues. The V and J ends lost 6 bases and 2 bases respectively, with 13 bases between them. The CDR3 spells CASRGDTGNTEAFF. In nucleotides, the CDR3 is TGTGCCAGCAGGGGAGATACTGGTAACACTGAAGCTTTCTTT.

This rearrangement joins TRBV7-3 to TRBJ2-7; 10 nucleotides line up with TRBD1. The V and J ends lost 0 bases and 6 bases, in that order; junction bases with no gene match: 5. The V gene's germline CDR1 is SGHTA and CDR2 FQGTGA. This CDR3 is built from 15 residues. The CDR3 coding sequence is TGTGCCAGCAGCTTAACCCCCGGGACAGGGGTCGAGCAGTACTTC. Protein product: CASSLTPGTGVEQYF.

The J gene is TRBJ2-7, the V gene TRBV28, with 7 nucleotides matching TRBD1. With V trimmed by 5 bases and J by 1 base, 11 bases remained unmatched. This CDR3 is built from 16 residues. The germline V gene has CDR1 MDHEN and CDR2 SYDVKM. CDR3: CASSPPRGTPSYEQYF. CDR3 nucleotides: TGTGCCAGCAGTCCCCCCAGGGGGACGCCTTCCTACGAGCAGTACTTC.

This chain uses TRBV6-1 with TRBJ2-7, with 9 bases that match TRBD1. The V and J ends lost 4 bases and 3 bases, in that order; junction bases with no gene match: 4. Germline V CDR1 and CDR2: MNHNS, SASEGT. This CDR3 is 14 amino acids long. The CDR3 reads CASSVGQGIYEQYF. The CDR3 nucleotides read TGTGCCAGCAGTGTGGGACAGGGTATCTACGAGCAGTACTTC.

The rearrangement uses TRBV9 and TRBJ2-1; D may be TRBD2 (7 bases). Germline loops: CDR1 SGDLS, CDR2 YYNGEE. The CDR3 runs 14 residues. Trimming took 0 bases from V and 8 from J, leaving 12 bases between them. The CDR3 protein is CASSVAGAGDEQFF. CDR3 coding DNA: TGTGCCAGCAGCGTAGCGGGGGCGGGGGATGAGCAGTTCTTC.

The V and J genes are TRBV5-5 and TRBJ1-3; 8 bases are a match to TRBD1. Germline-derived CDR1 and CDR2 are SGHKS and YYEKEE (reference sequence). V was clipped by 0 bases and J by 2 bases; unmatched bases: 10. The CDR3 is made up of 18 amino acids. CDR3 DNA: TGTGCCAGCAGCTTGGGCTACGGACAGGGCTTGCCTGGAAACACCATATATTTT. Translated: CASSLGYGQGLPGNTIYF.